The rows below give T cell receptor beta chains drawn from one sample of a study of T-cell reconstitution after alpha-beta-depleted transplantation in children. TCRdb re-analysed the PCR reads in MiXCR, keeping a single row per CDR3 protein. The data hold fewer than 750,000 distinct CDR3 sequences, with roughly 23% observed a single time. The material sequenced was PBMCs, mostly from graft donor cells, taken 360 days after TCRalphabeta/CD19-depleted stem cell transplant. These receptor sequences come from a boy in the first two years of life who had a stem cell transplant for acute myeloid leukemia, so the T cells may come from the graft donor. Each CDR3 is given with its conserved first and last residue. Each record gives: CDR3 DNA, CDR3 protein, D gene, J gene, V gene, clone size. D genes are given only for firm matches. The listing skips clone size in some rows; elsewhere it reads once, few, many or a size class.

CDR3nt: TGTGCCAGCAGCTTGCCCAGCGGGGGGGGCCAAGAGACCCAGTACTTC
CDR3aa: CASSLPSGGGQETQYF
d_gene: TRBD2
j_gene: TRBJ2-5
v_gene: TRBV5-4
abundance: -

CDR3nt: TGTGCCAGCAGCCTCCCCCCTCTAGCGGGGCTCCTTCACAATGAGCAGTTCTTC
CDR3aa: CASSLPPLAGLLHNEQFF
d_gene: TRBD2
j_gene: TRBJ2-1
v_gene: TRBV3-1
abundance: many

CDR3nt: TGTGCCAGCAGTCGGGAAAATACGCAGTATTTT
CDR3aa: CASSRENTQYF
d_gene: -
j_gene: TRBJ2-3
v_gene: TRBV6-5
abundance: many

CDR3nt: TGTGCCAGCAGTCATTTAGCGGGGGGCTCCAATGAGCAGTTCTTC
CDR3aa: CASSHLAGGSNEQFF
d_gene: TRBD2
j_gene: TRBJ2-1
v_gene: TRBV6-1
abundance: -

CDR3nt: TGCAGCGTCCCCAAAAGTGCGGGGCAAGAGACCCAGTACTTC
CDR3aa: CSVPKSAGQETQYF
d_gene: -
j_gene: TRBJ2-5
v_gene: TRBV29-1
abundance: many

CDR3nt: TGTGCCAGCAGTTCCCAGGGACTAGCGGGGAGCTCCTACAATGAGCAGTTCTTC
CDR3aa: CASSSQGLAGSSYNEQFF
d_gene: TRBD2
j_gene: TRBJ2-1
v_gene: TRBV27
abundance: -

CDR3nt: TGTGCCAGCAGAGGGGGCCGGAACACCGGGGAGCTGTTTTTT
CDR3aa: CASRGGRNTGELFF
d_gene: TRBD1
j_gene: TRBJ2-2
v_gene: TRBV12-3/TRBV12-4
abundance: few

CDR3nt: TGCAGCGTAGCCGGAGGAGGGGTACCAGCGCCCAGATACAATGAGCAGTTCTTC
CDR3aa: CSVAGGGVPAPRYNEQFF
d_gene: -
j_gene: TRBJ2-1
v_gene: TRBV29-1
abundance: -

CDR3nt: TGCAGTGCTAGAGCCGGACAGGGCTCCTACGAGCAGTACTTC
CDR3aa: CSARAGQGSYEQYF
d_gene: TRBD1
j_gene: TRBJ2-7
v_gene: TRBV20-1
abundance: few

CDR3nt: TGCGCCAGCAGTGTAGACGGTTTTGGGTCTGGGGCCAACGTCCTGACTTTC
CDR3aa: CASSVDGFGSGANVLTF
d_gene: -
j_gene: TRBJ2-6
v_gene: TRBV10-2
abundance: -

CDR3nt: TGTGCCAGCTCACCGGGGCCAGGGGGGAGCTCCTACGAGCAGTACTTC
CDR3aa: CASSPGPGGSSYEQYF
d_gene: -
j_gene: TRBJ2-7
v_gene: TRBV18
abundance: many

CDR3nt: TGTGCCAGCAGGGATCCCGGGCCTTCGAAGGGTGGCGATGTTCAAGAGACCCAGTACTTC
CDR3aa: CASRDPGPSKGGDVQETQYF
d_gene: -
j_gene: TRBJ2-5
v_gene: TRBV6-1
abundance: -

CDR3nt: TGCGCCAGCAGCGTCGTAGCGGGGGGACCAATGTACAATGAGCAGTTCTTC
CDR3aa: CASSVVAGGPMYNEQFF
d_gene: TRBD2
j_gene: TRBJ2-1
v_gene: TRBV5-1
abundance: -

CDR3nt: TGCAGCGCCGGGACAGGGGATGAAAAACTGTTTTTT
CDR3aa: CSAGTGDEKLFF
d_gene: TRBD1
j_gene: TRBJ1-4
v_gene: TRBV29-1
abundance: many

CDR3nt: TGCAGTGCTAGCGATGGGAGGAAACTATATTCACCCCTCCACTTT
CDR3aa: CSASDGRKLYSPLHF
d_gene: -
j_gene: TRBJ1-6
v_gene: TRBV20-1
abundance: -

CDR3nt: TGCAGCGTTGTTCGGGGGGGATTTTTCTACGAGCAGTACTTC
CDR3aa: CSVVRGGFFYEQYF
d_gene: TRBD2
j_gene: TRBJ2-7
v_gene: TRBV29-1
abundance: many

CDR3nt: TGTGCCAGCAGCGCGCGGGGGGGTCCCGGGGAGCTGTTTTTT
CDR3aa: CASSARGGPGELFF
d_gene: TRBD2
j_gene: TRBJ2-2
v_gene: TRBV25-1
abundance: many

CDR3nt: TGCAGCGTTGTGGGAGGGACAAGGCTTAACTATGGCTACACCTTC
CDR3aa: CSVVGGTRLNYGYTF
d_gene: -
j_gene: TRBJ1-2
v_gene: TRBV29-1
abundance: -

CDR3nt: TGCGCCAGCAGCCCTGGACTCCTCCAAGAGACCCAGTACTTC
CDR3aa: CASSPGLLQETQYF
d_gene: -
j_gene: TRBJ2-5
v_gene: TRBV5-1
abundance: many

CDR3nt: TGCAGTGCTAGGGAGCGGGGGGGCAGCTATGAGCAGTTCTTC
CDR3aa: CSARERGGSYEQFF
d_gene: TRBD2
j_gene: TRBJ2-1
v_gene: TRBV20-1
abundance: few

CDR3nt: TGTGCCAGCAGTTCACCGGGCACAGATACGCAGTATTTT
CDR3aa: CASSSPGTDTQYF
d_gene: -
j_gene: TRBJ2-3
v_gene: TRBV7-9
abundance: many

CDR3nt: TGTGCCAGCAGTTCCTGGACCTCCCCCGGGGAGCTGTTTTTT
CDR3aa: CASSSWTSPGELFF
d_gene: -
j_gene: TRBJ2-2
v_gene: TRBV12-3/TRBV12-4
abundance: few

CDR3nt: TGTGCCAGCAGTTTTCCTCCTATGAACACTGAAGCTTTCTTT
CDR3aa: CASSFPPMNTEAFF
d_gene: -
j_gene: TRBJ1-1
v_gene: TRBV12-3/TRBV12-4
abundance: many

CDR3nt: TGCAGTGCTAGTCAGGCTAATGAGCAGTTCTTC
CDR3aa: CSASQANEQFF
d_gene: -
j_gene: TRBJ2-1
v_gene: TRBV20-1
abundance: many

CDR3nt: TGCAGTGCCCCCCCTAGGGCGGACAACTATGGCTACACCTTC
CDR3aa: CSAPPRADNYGYTF
d_gene: -
j_gene: TRBJ1-2
v_gene: TRBV20-1
abundance: many

CDR3nt: TGTGCCAGCAGTCCCCCCGGGCTTTATGGCTACACCTTC
CDR3aa: CASSPPGLYGYTF
d_gene: -
j_gene: TRBJ1-2
v_gene: TRBV12-3/TRBV12-4
abundance: few